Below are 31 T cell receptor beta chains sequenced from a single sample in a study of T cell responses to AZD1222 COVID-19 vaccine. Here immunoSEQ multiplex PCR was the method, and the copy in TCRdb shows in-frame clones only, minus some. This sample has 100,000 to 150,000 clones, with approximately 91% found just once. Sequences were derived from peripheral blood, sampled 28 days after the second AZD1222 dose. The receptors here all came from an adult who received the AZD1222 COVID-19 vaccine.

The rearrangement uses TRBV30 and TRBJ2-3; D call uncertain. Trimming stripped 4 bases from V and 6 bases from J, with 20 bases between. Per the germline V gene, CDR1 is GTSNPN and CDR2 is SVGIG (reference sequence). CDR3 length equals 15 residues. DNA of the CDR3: TGTGCCTGGAAACTTCGTGATACCCACCACGATACGCAGTATTTT. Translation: CAWKLRDTHHDTQYF.

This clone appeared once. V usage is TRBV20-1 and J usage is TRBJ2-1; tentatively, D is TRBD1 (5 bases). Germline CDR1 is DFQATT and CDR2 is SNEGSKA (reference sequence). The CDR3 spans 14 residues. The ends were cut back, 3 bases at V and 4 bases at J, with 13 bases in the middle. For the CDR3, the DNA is TGCAGTGCTAGTCCTACAGGCCTTTACAATGAGCAGTTCTTC. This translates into CSASPTGLYNEQFF.

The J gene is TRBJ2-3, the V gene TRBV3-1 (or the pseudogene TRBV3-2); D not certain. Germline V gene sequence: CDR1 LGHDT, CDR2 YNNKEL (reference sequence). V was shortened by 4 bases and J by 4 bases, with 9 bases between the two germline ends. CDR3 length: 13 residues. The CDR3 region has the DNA TGTGCCAGCAGCCCTGTGGGTTCAGATACGCAGTATTTT. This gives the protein CASSPVGSDTQYF.

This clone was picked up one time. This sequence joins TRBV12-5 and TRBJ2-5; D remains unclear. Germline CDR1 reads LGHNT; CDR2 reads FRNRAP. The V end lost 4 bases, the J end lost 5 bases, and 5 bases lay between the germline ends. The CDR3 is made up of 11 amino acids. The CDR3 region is CASGSAETQYF. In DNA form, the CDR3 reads TGTGCTAGTGGTTCTGCGGAGACCCAGTACTTC.

CDR3 nucleotide sequence: TGTGCCAGCAGCCTCGAGCGGTTCAGCTCCTACAATGAGCAGTTCTTC. Protein product: CASSLERFSSYNEQFF. This chain links TRBV11-2 with TRBJ2-1, with TRBD2 as a possible D gene (5 bases). V was pared by 5 bases and J by 0 bases, with 14 bases between. This CDR3 has 16 amino acids. In germline, CDR1 is SGHAT, CDR2 FQNNGV.

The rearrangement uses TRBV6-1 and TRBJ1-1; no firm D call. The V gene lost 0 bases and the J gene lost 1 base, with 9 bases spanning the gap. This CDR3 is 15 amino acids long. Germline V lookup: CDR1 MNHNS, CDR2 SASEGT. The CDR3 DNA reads TGTGCCAGCAGTGAAGCTCTTGGTCCGAACACTGAAGCTTTCTTT. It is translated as CASSEALGPNTEAFF.

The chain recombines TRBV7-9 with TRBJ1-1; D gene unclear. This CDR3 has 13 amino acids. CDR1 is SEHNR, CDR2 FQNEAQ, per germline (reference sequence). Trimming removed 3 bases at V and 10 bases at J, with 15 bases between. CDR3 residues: CASSLRQVEVAFF. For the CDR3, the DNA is TGTGCCAGCAGCTTGAGGCAGGTTGAAGTAGCTTTCTTT.

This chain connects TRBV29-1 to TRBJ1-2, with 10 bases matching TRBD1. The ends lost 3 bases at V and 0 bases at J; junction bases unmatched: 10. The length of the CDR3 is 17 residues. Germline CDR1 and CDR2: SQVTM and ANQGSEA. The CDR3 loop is CSVDRQGALFANYGYTF. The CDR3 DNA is TGCAGCGTTGATCGACAGGGGGCCCTCTTCGCTAACTATGGCTACACCTTC.

The CDR3 is CASTKGGLADNEQFF. The CDR3 bases are TGTGCCAGCACCAAAGGGGGACTAGCGGACAATGAGCAGTTCTTC. The genes are TRBV27 and TRBJ2-1, with TRBD2 identical over 11 bases. Trimming removed 7 bases from V and 5 bases from J; junction bases left unmatched: 7. Per the germline V gene, CDR1 is MNHEY and CDR2 is SMNVEV (reference sequence). This CDR3 spans 15 amino acids.

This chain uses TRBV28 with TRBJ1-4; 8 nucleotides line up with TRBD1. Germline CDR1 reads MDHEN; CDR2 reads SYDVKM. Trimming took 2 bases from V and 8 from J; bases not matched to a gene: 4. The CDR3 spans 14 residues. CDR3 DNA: TGTGCCAGCAGTTTACCAGGGGGCAGAGAAAAACTGTTTTTT. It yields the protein CASSLPGGREKLFF.

CDR3 DNA sequence: TGTGCCAGCAGCTTAGTGTTGGCGACTGAAGCTTTCTTT. Amino acids: CASSLVLATEAFF. The genes are TRBV7-9 and TRBJ1-1; D gene uncertain. This CDR3 region has 13 residues. Trimming shortened V by 1 base and J by 5 bases, and 8 bases separated the two germline ends. The germline gives CDR1 SEHNR, CDR2 FQNEAQ (reference sequence).

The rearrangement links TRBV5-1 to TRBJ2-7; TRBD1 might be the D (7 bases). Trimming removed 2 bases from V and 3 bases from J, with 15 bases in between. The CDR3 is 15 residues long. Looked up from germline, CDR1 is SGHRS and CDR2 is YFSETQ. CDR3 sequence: CASSFMSGGGYEQYF. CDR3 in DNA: TGCGCCAGCAGCTTTATGTCAGGGGGAGGCTACGAGCAGTACTTC.

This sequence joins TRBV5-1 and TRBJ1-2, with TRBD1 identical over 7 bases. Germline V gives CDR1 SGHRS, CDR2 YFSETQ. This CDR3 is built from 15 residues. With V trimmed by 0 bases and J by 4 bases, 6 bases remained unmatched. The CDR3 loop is CASSLGTGASYGYTF. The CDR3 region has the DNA TGCGCCAGCAGCTTGGGAACAGGGGCCAGCTATGGCTACACCTTC.

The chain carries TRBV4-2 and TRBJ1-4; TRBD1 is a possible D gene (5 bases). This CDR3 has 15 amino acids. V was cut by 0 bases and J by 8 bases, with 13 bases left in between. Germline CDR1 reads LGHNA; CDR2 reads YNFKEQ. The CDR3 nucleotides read TGTGCCAGCAGCCAAGATAGGCAGGGTTGGGAAAAACTGTTTTTT. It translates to CASSQDRQGWEKLFF.

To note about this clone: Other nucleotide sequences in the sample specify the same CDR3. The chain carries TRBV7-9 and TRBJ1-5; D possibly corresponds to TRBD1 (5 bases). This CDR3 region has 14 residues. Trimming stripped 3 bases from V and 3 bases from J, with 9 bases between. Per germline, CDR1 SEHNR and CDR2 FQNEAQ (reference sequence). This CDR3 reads CASSLSGFNQPQHF. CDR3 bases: TGTGCCAGCAGCTTGTCAGGGTTCAATCAGCCCCAGCATTTT.

CDR3 nucleotide sequence: TGTGCCTGGAGTCTCGGGGGTTACACCGGGGAGCTGTTTTTT. Amino acid sequence: CAWSLGGYTGELFF. The rearrangement joins TRBV30 to TRBJ2-2; tentative D call: TRBD2 (6 bases). Trimming stripped 2 bases from V and 3 bases from J, with 10 bases between. This CDR3 contains 14 residues. Germline V gene sequence: CDR1 GTSNPN, CDR2 SVGIG (reference sequence).

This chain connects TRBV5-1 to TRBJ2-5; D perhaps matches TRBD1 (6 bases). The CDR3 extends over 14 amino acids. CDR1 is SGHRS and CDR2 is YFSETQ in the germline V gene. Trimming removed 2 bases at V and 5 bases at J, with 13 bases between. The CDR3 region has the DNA TGCGCCAGCAGCTTACAGGGATCGGGCGAGACCCAGTACTTC. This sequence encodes CASSLQGSGETQYF.

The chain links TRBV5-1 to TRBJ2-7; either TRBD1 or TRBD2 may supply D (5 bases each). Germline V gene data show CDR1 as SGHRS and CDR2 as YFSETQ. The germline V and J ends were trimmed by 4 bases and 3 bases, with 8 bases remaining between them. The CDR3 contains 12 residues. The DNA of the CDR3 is TGCGCCAGCAGCCGGGACCTCTACGAGCAGTACTTC. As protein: CASSRDLYEQYF.

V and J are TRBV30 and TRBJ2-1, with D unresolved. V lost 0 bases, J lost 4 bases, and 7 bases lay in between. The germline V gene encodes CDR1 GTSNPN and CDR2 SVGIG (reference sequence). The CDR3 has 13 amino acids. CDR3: CAWSVDGYNEQFF. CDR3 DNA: TGTGCCTGGAGTGTAGATGGGTACAATGAGCAGTTCTTC.

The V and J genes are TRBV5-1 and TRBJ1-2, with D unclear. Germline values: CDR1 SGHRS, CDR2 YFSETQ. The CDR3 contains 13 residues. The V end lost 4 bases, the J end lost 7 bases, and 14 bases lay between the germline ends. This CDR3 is CASSPSPGGGYTF. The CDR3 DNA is TGCGCCAGCAGCCCGTCCCCGGGAGGTGGCTACACCTTC. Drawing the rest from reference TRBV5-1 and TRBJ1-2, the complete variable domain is KAGVTQTPRYLIKTRGQQVTLSCSPISGHRSVSWYQQTPGQGLQFLFEYFSETQRNKGNFPGRFSGRQFSNSRSEMNVSTLELGDSALYLCASSPSPGGGYTFGSGTRLTVV.

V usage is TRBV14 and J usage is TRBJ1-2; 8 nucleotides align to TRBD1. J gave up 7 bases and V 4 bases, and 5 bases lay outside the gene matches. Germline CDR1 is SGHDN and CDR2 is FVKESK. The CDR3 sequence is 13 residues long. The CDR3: CASSPDRAGGYTF. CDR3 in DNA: TGTGCCAGCAGCCCGGACAGGGCGGGTGGCTACACCTTC.

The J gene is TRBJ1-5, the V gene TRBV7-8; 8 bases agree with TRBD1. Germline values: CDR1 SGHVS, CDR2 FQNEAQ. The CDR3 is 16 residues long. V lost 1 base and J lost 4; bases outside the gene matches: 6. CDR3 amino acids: CASSLDARGQNQPQHF. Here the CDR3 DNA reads TGTGCCAGCAGCTTAGATGCCAGGGGGCAAAATCAGCCCCAGCATTTT.

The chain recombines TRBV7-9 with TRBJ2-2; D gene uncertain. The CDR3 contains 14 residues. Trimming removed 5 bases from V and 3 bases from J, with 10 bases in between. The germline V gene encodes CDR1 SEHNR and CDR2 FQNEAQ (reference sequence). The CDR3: CASSPGWDTGELFF. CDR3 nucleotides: TGTGCCAGCAGCCCTGGGTGGGACACCGGGGAGCTGTTTTTT. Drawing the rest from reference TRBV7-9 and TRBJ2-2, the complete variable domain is DTGVSQNPRHKITKRGQNVTFRCDPISEHNRLYWYRQTLGQGPEFLTYFQNEAQLEKSRLLSDRFSAERPKGSFSTLEIQRTEQGDSAMYLCASSPGWDTGELFFGEGSRLTVL.

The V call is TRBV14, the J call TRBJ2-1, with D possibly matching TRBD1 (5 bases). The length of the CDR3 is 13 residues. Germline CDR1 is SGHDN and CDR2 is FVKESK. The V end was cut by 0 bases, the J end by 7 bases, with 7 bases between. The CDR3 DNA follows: TGTGCCAGCAGCCAAGAAAGGGGTAATGAGCAGTTCTTC. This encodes CASSQERGNEQFF.

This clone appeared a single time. The CDR3 spells CASSLTGGEKLFF. CDR3 DNA: TGCGCCAGCAGCTTGACAGGTGGGGAAAAACTGTTTTTT. The chain carries TRBV5-1 and TRBJ1-4, with D possibly being TRBD1 (5 bases). V lost 1 base and J lost 8, with 9 bases in between. This CDR3 has 13 amino acids. Germline CDR1 reads SGHRS; CDR2 reads YFSETQ.

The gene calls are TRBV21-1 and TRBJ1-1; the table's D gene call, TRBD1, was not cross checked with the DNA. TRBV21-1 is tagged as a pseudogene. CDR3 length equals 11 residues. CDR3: CASSKDREAFF. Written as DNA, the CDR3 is TGTGCCAGCAGCAAAGACAGGGAAGCTTTCTTT.

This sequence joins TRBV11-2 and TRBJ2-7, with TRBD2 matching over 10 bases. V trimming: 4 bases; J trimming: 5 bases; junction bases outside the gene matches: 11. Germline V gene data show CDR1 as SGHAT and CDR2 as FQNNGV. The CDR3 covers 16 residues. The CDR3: CASSSLTSGSWDEQYF. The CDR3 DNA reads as TGTGCCAGCAGCTCATTGACTAGCGGGTCTTGGGACGAGCAGTACTTC.

CDR3 region: CASSSEGWGASNEQFF. As DNA, the CDR3 is TGCGCCAGCAGCTCGGAAGGCTGGGGGGCGTCCAATGAGCAGTTCTTC. V usage is TRBV5-1 and J usage is TRBJ2-1; D possibly matches TRBD1 or TRBD2 (6 bases each). Germline CDR1 reads SGHRS; CDR2 reads YFSETQ. V shed 3 bases and J shed 6 bases, with 19 bases lying between them. This CDR3 contains 16 residues.

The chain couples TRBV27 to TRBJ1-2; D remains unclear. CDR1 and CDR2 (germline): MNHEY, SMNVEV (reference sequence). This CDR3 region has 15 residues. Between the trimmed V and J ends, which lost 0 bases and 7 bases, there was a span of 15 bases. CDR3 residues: CASSLSDRQGLGYTF. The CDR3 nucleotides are TGTGCCAGCAGTTTATCAGATCGGCAAGGACTTGGCTACACCTTC.

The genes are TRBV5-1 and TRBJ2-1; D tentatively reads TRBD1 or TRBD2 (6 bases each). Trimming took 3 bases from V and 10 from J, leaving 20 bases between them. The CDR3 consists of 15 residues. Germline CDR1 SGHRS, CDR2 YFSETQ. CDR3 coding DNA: TGCGCCAGCAGCTCGGGGGTAGGACAGCCCTCGGAGCAGTTCTTC. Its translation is CASSSGVGQPSEQFF.

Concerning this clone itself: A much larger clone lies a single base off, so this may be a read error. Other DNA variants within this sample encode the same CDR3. The CDR3 region has the DNA TGTGCCAGCAGCAGAGGGGACTATGGCTACACCTTC. Its translation is CASSRGDYGYTF. The chain uses TRBV6-5 and TRBJ1-2; tentative D call: TRBD1 (5 bases). Germline assignment: CDR1 MNHEY and CDR2 SVGAGI. The V end lost 6 bases, the J end lost 3 bases, and 8 bases lay between the germline ends. The CDR3 sequence is 12 residues long.